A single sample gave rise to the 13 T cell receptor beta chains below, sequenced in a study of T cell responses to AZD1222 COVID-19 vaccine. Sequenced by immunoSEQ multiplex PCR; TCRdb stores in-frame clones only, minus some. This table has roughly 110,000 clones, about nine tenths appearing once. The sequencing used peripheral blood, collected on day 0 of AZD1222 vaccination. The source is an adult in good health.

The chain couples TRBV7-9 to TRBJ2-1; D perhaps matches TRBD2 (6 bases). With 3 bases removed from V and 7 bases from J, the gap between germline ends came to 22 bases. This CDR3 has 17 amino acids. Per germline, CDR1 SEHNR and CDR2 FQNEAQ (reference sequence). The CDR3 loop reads CASSLVLEGLGRNEQFF. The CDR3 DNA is TGTGCCAGCAGCTTGGTCCTGGAGGGGCTAGGAAGGAATGAGCAGTTCTTC.

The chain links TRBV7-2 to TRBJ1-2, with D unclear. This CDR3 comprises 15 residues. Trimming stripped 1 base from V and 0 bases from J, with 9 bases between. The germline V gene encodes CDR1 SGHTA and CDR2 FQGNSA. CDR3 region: CASSLEVVANYGYTF. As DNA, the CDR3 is TGTGCCAGCAGCTTAGAGGTAGTAGCTAACTATGGCTACACCTTC.

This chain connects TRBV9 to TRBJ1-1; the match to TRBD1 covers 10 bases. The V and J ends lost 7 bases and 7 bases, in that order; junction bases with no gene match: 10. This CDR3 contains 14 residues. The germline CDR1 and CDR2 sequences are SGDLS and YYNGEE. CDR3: CASDDLRDRGEAFF. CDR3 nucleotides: TGTGCCAGCGATGACCTCCGGGACAGGGGTGAAGCTTTCTTT.

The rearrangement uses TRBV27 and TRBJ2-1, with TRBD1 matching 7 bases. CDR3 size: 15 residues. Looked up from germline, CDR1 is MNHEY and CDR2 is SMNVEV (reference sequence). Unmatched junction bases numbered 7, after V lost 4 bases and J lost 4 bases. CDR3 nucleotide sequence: TGTGCCAGCAGTTCCCCGGGACAGCGGTACAATGAGCAGTTCTTC. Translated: CASSSPGQRYNEQFF.

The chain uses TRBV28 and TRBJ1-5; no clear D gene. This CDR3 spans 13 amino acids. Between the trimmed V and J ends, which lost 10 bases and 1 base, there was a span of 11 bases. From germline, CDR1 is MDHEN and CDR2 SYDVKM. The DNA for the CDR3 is TGTGCCACCGGCCGGGTGAGCAATCAGCCCCAGCATTTT. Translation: CATGRVSNQPQHF.

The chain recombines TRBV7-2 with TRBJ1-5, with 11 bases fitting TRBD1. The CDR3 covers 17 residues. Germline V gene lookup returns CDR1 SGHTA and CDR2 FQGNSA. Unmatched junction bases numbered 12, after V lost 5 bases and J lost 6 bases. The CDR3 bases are TGTGCCAGCAGCCTATCCCGGGACAGGGGGATCACTCAGCCCCAGCATTTT. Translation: CASSLSRDRGITQPQHF.

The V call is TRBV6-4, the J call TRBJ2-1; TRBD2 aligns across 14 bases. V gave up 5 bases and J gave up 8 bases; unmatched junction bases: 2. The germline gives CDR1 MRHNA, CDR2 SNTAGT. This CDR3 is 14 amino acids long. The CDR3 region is CASSPGLAGDEQFF. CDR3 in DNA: TGTGCCAGCAGTCCGGGACTAGCGGGGGATGAGCAGTTCTTC.

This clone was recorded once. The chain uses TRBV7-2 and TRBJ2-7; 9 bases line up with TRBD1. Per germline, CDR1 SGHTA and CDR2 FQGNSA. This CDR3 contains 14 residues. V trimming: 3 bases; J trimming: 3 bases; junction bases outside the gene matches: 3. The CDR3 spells CASSFGTGHYEQYF. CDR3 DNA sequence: TGTGCCAGCAGCTTCGGGACAGGGCACTACGAGCAGTACTTC.

DNA for the CDR3: TGCGCCAGCAGCCAACAGGGGTTAGATGAAGCTTTCTTT. This codes for CASSQQGLDEAFF. The rearrangement links TRBV4-3 to TRBJ1-1; a possible D gene is TRBD1 (6 bases). The ends were cut back, 2 bases at V and 7 bases at J, with 11 bases in the middle. Germline CDR1 reads LGHNA; CDR2 reads YSLEER. The CDR3 extends over 13 amino acids.

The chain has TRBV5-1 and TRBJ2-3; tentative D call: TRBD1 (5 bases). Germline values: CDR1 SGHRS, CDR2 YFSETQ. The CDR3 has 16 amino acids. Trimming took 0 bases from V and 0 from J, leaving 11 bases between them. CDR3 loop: CASSLAGQRSTDTQYF. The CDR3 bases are TGCGCCAGCAGCTTGGCAGGGCAGAGGAGCACAGATACGCAGTATTTT. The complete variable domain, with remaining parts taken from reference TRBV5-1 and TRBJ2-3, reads KAGVTQTPRYLIKTRGQQVTLSCSPISGHRSVSWYQQTPGQGLQFLFEYFSETQRNKGNFPGRFSGRQFSNSRSEMNVSTLELGDSALYLCASSLAGQRSTDTQYFGPGTRLTVL.

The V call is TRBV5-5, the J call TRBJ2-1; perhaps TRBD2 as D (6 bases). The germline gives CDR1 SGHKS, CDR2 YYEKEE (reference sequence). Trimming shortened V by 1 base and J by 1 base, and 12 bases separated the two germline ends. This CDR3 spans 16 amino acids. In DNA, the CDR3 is TGTGCCAGCAGCTTGAGGTGGGGGGTATCCTACAATGAGCAGTTCTTC. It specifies CASSLRWGVSYNEQFF.

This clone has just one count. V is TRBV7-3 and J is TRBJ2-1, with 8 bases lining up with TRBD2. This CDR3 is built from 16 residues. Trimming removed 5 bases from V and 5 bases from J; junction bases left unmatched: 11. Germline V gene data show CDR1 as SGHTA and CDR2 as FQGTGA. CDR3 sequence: CASSPSGGRKDNEQFF. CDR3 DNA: TGTGCCAGCAGCCCAAGCGGCGGGAGGAAAGACAATGAGCAGTTCTTC.

This CDR3 reads CASSPRMGPETQYF. CDR3 DNA sequence: TGTGCCAGCAGTCCCCGAATGGGGCCAGAGACCCAGTACTTC. The chain combines TRBV11-2 with TRBJ2-5, with a tentative D call TRBD1 (5 bases). The CDR3 is made up of 14 amino acids. The V gene lost 6 bases and the J gene lost 4 bases, with 15 bases spanning the gap. The germline V gene encodes CDR1 SGHAT and CDR2 FQNNGV.